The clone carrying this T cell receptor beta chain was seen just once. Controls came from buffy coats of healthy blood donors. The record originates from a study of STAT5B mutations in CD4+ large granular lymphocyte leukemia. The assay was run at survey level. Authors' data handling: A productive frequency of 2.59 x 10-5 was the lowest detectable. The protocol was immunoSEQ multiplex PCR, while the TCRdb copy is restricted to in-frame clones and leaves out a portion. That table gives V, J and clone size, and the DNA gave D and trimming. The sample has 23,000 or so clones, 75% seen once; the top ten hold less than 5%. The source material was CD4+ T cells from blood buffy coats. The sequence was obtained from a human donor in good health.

The CDR3 here is CASSLSGSYQPQHF. The CDR3 DNA sequence: TGTGCCAGCAGCTTATCGGGGTCGTATCAGCCCCAGCATTTT. The chain couples TRBV11-3 to TRBJ1-5; D uncertain. This CDR3 region has 14 residues. V was cut by 2 bases and J by 5 bases, with 10 bases left in between. Germline V gene sequence: CDR1 SGHNT, CDR2 YENEEA.